What follows describes a single TCR beta chain. The target antigen is unknown. These data originate in a study of blood T cells in healthy people across ages. Then a second PCR, running about 6 to 11 cycles, was carried out with a sample-barcoded 5' primer and a J-beta primer mix. The authors tagged each cDNA molecule using a template-switch adaptor with 12 random nucleotides. TCRdb independently ran MiXCR on the 5' RACE reads; one entry per CDR3 protein. The sample lists about 780,000 distinct CDR3 sequences, approximately 24% occurring once. The CDR3 spans 15 residues. The germline V gene has CDR1 SGHTA and CDR2 FQGTGA. V gave up 1 base and J gave up 2 bases, with 11 bases separating them. Whole-study results and caveats: In older individuals, TCR beta diversity per million T cells was lower, falling roughly linearly with age.

Every sample had a minimum of 6 million PBMCs isolated. These records were also assigned to another study, of T cells of mothers and their children.

The sequenced sample consisted of blood. The chain couples TRBV7-3 to TRBJ1-1, with TRBD1 as a possible D gene (6 bases). The source of this sequence is a boy aged 5-17 years in good health. The CDR3 loop is CASSLSQTGNTEAFF. The CDR3 nucleotides are TGTGCCAGCAGCTTAAGCCAGACAGGCAACACTGAAGCTTTCTTT.